Included here is one T cell receptor (beta chain) sequence, with context. This entry comes from a study of molecular identifiers for immune sequencing clone quantification. The CDR3 runs to 12 residues. CDR1 SGHRS and CDR2 YFSETQ come from the germline V gene. V shed 5 bases and J shed 5 bases, with 10 bases lying between them. Each CDR3 protein is one row after TCRdb ran MiXCR on the PCR reads. Of over 300,000 distinct CDR3 sequences in the sample, roughly a quarter were seen once. The sample taken for sequencing was naive CD8+ T cells from blood, with Jurkat cell RNA spiked in. The sample's subset: FACS-sorted CD8+CD4-CCR7+CD45RA+ naive T cells. The TCR originated in a human donor in good health. Some libraries in this study had Jurkat cell RNA spiked in. This chain links TRBV5-1 with TRBJ2-5; no clear D. CDR3 loop: CASRGIGETQYF. The CDR3 region has the DNA TGCGCCAGCAGGGGGATCGGGGAGACCCAGTACTTC.